The clone carrying this TCR beta chain came up once. Its antigen is not identified. Libraries were prepared by immunoSEQ multiplex PCR; TCRdb keeps only in-frame clonotypes and omits some of them. The sample records approximately 23,000 clones, roughly 66% being singletons. This record belongs to a study of chemoradiotherapy in HPV16-positive cancers. Broader study findings: Better recurrence-free survival went with HPV-responsive T-cell expansion in HPV16-positive patients. Candidate HPV-specific clones and E7-related TCR motifs grew in tumor during treatment.

The CDR3 runs to 13 residues. V was shortened by 1 base and J by 8 bases, with 11 bases between the two germline ends. CDR1 SGHDN and CDR2 FVKESK come from the germline V gene. The receptor was derived from a human donor with HPV-associated anogenital cancer. This rearrangement joins TRBV14 to TRBJ1-2; D is unclear. Collection took place from a patient who underwent chemoradiotherapy. CDR3 coding DNA: TGTGCCAGCAGCCAAGGAAAAACGGGAGGCTACACCTTC. Its translation: CASSQGKTGGYTF.